The sequence of this T cell receptor beta chain was determined in a study of blood T cells in healthy people across ages (dated by TCRdb to between 2014 and 2017). Study-wide context: In model experiments, roughly one uniquely barcoded TCR beta cDNA molecule per two T cells was captured by template switching. To track age-related changes in TCR beta repertoire diversity, the study relied on deep sequencing normalized with unique cDNA molecular identifiers. To avoid experimental bias, donors of different ages were distributed randomly across sequencing lanes. The donors were divided into four age groups: young (average around 16 years), middle-aged (over 35), aged (about 56) and long-lived (roughly 82). The study analyzed two additional independent replicas of 1 million unique cDNA reads from the same blood draw for two donors, one aged 18 to 30 and one aged 80 or older. What the research found in general, with its limitations: Conclusive comparison of naive and antigen-experienced compartments was prevented by the profiling of bulk unsorted PBMCs. Because the CMV infection status of the donors was unknown, age-related changes in expanded clonotypes may potentially have been confounded. There was a strong correlation between observed TCR beta diversity and the percentage of naive T cells measured by flow cytometry. Estimates of total diversity based on one million sequenced T cells were regarded as lower bounds and as underestimates. As age increased, observed TCR beta diversity per million T cells dropped in a roughly linear way, and a significant reduction was already evident by age 40. Compared with the aged group, the long-lived group had more naive CD4+ T cells, fewer expanded clones and increased TCR diversity, suggesting age selection.

The roughly 39 donors, aged about 6 to 95 years, were systemically healthy Caucasian individuals from Russia. Each donor gave ten milliliters of peripheral blood, collected into EDTA-treated Vacutainer tubes. Ficoll-Paque density-gradient centrifugation was used to isolate PBMCs, with at least 7 million per sample. Trizol reagent was used to extract total RNA from PBMCs, with at least 5 micrograms per sample. Naive CD45RAhigh/CD27high T cell percentages were measured by flow cytometry on a PBMC aliquot from every donor. The method was 5' RACE. Data came from an Illumina HiSeq 2500. A second PCR of roughly 7 to 12 cycles was performed with a sample-barcoded 5' primer and a J-beta primer mix. A unique molecular identifier was introduced onto each TCR beta cDNA molecule by a template-switch 5' adaptor carrying 12 random nucleotides. Each sample yielded at least 2.5 million CDR3-containing paired-end reads. All of the RNA was converted into first-strand cDNA using the Mint cDNA synthesis kit, with a TRBC-specific oligonucleotide serving as the primer. After uracil-DNA glycosylase treatment, a first 18-cycle PCR used universal primers M1SS and BC2_uni_R on all cDNA. In the paper's pipeline: Normalization of each sample was performed by random selection of 1 million high-quality reads, each carrying a distinct molecular identifier. Instead of being binned into consensus sequences, reads that shared molecular identifiers were thrown out. CDR3 identification, clonotype clustering and error correction used MiTCR with a Q25 quality threshold and the strictest error-elimination algorithm. A nonparametric unseen species model using Euler transformation provided a lower-bound estimate of total TCR beta diversity. The public sequencing data were trimmed at Q25 with fastp and processed into clonotypes with MiXCR by TCRdb, which kept only in-frame beta chains. Rows with a matching CDR3 protein are joined into one entry that keeps the most common DNA and genes. TCRdb assigned the V and J calls; the authors' analysis was not used. This sample gives about 830,000 distinct CDR3 sequences in total; 60% to 80% of them show up just once. The ten biggest clones cover approximately 30% of the sample.

CDR1 and CDR2, per the germline V gene, are ENHRY and SYGVKD. Trimming removed 5 bases from V and 5 bases from J; the gene matches leave 7 bases unexplained. From the cysteine through the phenylalanine, the CDR3 covers 15 amino acids. Solely the CDR3 DNA is kept, with 45 bases framed from the first base. About this clonotype: The clone's antigen remains unknown. Base qualities are not recorded, but no much larger clone differs from it by a single base.

The V and J genes are TRBV10-3 and TRBJ1-5; 9 bases in the junction line up with TRBD1. Input material: blood. The TCR was taken from a man aged 25 to 45 in good health. Here is the DNA: TGTGCCATCAGTTTCGGACAGGGGCCGGATCAGCCCCAGCATTTT. It translates to CAISFGQGPDQPQHF.